This T cell receptor beta chain was recorded in a study of T cell clonotyping in hematopoietic cell transplantation. As for this clone: Its antigen is not identified.

General study results and limits: Recipient TCR diversity dropped after transplant; expanded clonotypes rose from day 30 to 180. Graft donor and pretransplant recipient Inverse Simpson Index values predicted broader posttransplant TCR diversity.

V was clipped by 7 bases and J by 2 bases, with 10 bases between them. This CDR3 contains 13 residues. Germline values: CDR1 SNHLY, CDR2 FYNNEI. Clones were sequenced by immunoSEQ multiplex PCR, and TCRdb holds only the in-frame ones, with some missing. The sample comprises about 4,800 clones, 94% of which are singletons, and about 6% rests with the top ten. The genes are TRBV2 and TRBJ2-3, with no clear D. This clonotype originated in a male patient in his sixties who had an allogeneic stem cell transplant from a related donor, so the T cells may come from the graft donor. Some clones in this sample may be carry-over from other donors' samples. Sequences were derived from PBMCs, sampled 180 days after allogeneic stem cell transplant. The CDR3 sequence: CASNPPFTDTQYF. DNA of the CDR3: TGTGCCAGCAACCCTCCTTTCACAGATACGCAGTATTTT.